A single TCR beta chain is shown here with its context. Which antigen it targets is not known. No quality values exist for individual bases; no much larger clone is one base distant. The Qiagen DNeasy kit was used to extract genomic DNA from unsorted PBMCs and from the negatively selected CD4+ and CD8+ fractions. Amplification of TCR beta CDR3 regions was done by immunoSEQ multiplex PCR with primers that anneal to V and J segments. A synthetic immune receptor repertoire was used to minimize amplification bias, and remaining bias was computationally removed after sequencing. Regarding the original processing steps: Repertoire diversity was quantified as the Shannon entropy index using custom Python scripts. Unsorted, CD4+ and CD8+ repertoires were analyzed separately, except in combined analyses where CD4+ and CD8+ sequences were merged in silico. A clone was considered expanded if an increase in frequency of at least 2-fold after treatment relative to C1D1 was found, and a pseudocount of 0.5 was applied to clones undetected at baseline. Clones with 0 or 1 copy at C1D1 were classified as singleton clones, and clones with 2 or more copies were classified as non-singleton clones. Clones expanded in unsorted samples were assigned a CD4+, CD8+ or unknown annotation through matching of protein sequences in sorted samples from the same patient. Wilcoxon tests on paired samples were used to test changes in diversity from C1D1 to C4D1. Drawn from immuneACCESS, this table holds only the in-frame rearrangements with V and J called that TCRdb kept. Clones are partly lost; checked studies trace under half to an unresolved V gene and leave the rest unexplained. V, J and clone size reflect that table, while D and trimming were determined from the DNA. The table for this sample lists 25,000 to 30,000 clones; around 78% of them were counted only once. Roughly 20% of the sample rests with the top ten.

This specimen comes from a study of PD-1 blockade in classical Hodgkin lymphoma (dated by TCRdb to about 2020). In the study overall: Nivolumab dosing was 3 mg/kg intravenously every 2 weeks, continuing until either disease progression or unacceptable toxicity. The study used CyTOF and TCR beta sequencing to define a peripheral blood immune signature of response to PD-1 blockade in classical Hodgkin lymphoma.

The germline V gene supplies CDR1 SGHDT and CDR2 YYEEEE. Trimming at the junction amounts to 4 bases on V and 8 bases on J, and the germline ends lie 8 bases apart. Its CDR3 holds 11 amino acids, cysteine through phenylalanine. Here the CDR3 DNA is all that survives: 33 bases in frame from base 1. The time point label corresponds to: cycle 2 day 1 (C2D1) of nivolumab. All trial patients had relapsed after autologous stem cell transplantation, with cohorts A, B and C differing in prior brentuximab vedotin exposure. A total of around 60 patients with relapsed/refractory classical Hodgkin lymphoma made up the trial cohort, and each patient's best overall response was complete response, partial response or progressive disease. In the multi-cohort phase II CheckMate 205 trial, trial patients received single-agent nivolumab. An independent review committee assessed best overall response by applying the 2007 International Working Group response criteria. PBMCs from the trial were collected at three points: immediately before nivolumab initiation (C1D1), and during therapy at cycle 2 day 1 and cycle 4 day 1. Peripheral blood was collected in 8 mL Vacutainer Cell Preparation Tubes, from which PBMCs were isolated by centrifugation and then cryopreserved.

Overall study results and their limits: Baseline TCR diversity was reported to be lower in newly diagnosed patients than in healthy donors and to be lower still in relapsed/refractory patients. By C4D1, a significant rise was seen in CD4+ TCR diversity but not in CD8+ TCR diversity (p=0.0027 vs p=0.16), and the rise was most apparent among complete responders (p=0.02). Patients starting nivolumab less than 1 year after ASCT had lower diversity and were excluded from later analyses to avoid confounding by immune reconstitution. Only a single clinical trial cohort was studied, and what caused the repertoire differences, possibly disease activity or prior therapy, remained undefined. Baseline diversity similar to that of newly diagnosed patients was observed in trial patients achieving complete response, whereas significantly lower diversity was observed in partial responders and progressors.

The V gene is TRBV5-6 and the J gene is TRBJ2-3, with the D gene uncertain. Sequences were derived from peripheral blood mononuclear cells (PBMCs), sampled before the second cycle of nivolumab. The receptor comes from a human donor with classical Hodgkin lymphoma. The DNA is as follows: TGTGCCAGCAGCATAGTAGGTACGCAGTATTTT. Translated, this is CASSIVGTQYF.